The T cell receptor beta chain described here comes from a study of cytomegalovirus exposure and HLA in healthy donors. Regarding the study as a whole: A list of about 160 TCR beta chains associated with cytomegalovirus was given. In a later analysis, V- and J-gene trimming of beta chains associated with a DCLRE1C missense variant, replicated independently. The productive fraction for most TCR beta V segments was about 87% or about 30% in an earlier analysis. Common viral pathogens were later found to be apparently linked to several of the most significant clusters.

The study ran its PCR with 60 Vbeta and 13 Jbeta primers. The data were produced by immunoSEQ multiplex PCR, yet TCRdb's version contains in-frame clones alone and is incomplete. The sample shows 150,000 to 200,000 clones, over 65% of them seen only once. Deletions cut 0 bases from V and 8 bases from J, with 5 bases between. CDR1 and CDR2 from the germline V gene are SGHTA and FQGTGA. The CDR3 is 13 amino acids. On this clone itself: Antigen: not known.

This sequence originates from a man aged 18 to 29 in good health and CMV-seropositive. This rearrangement joins TRBV7-3 to TRBJ1-6; D call uncertain. Sequencing was performed on PBMCs. The CDR3 nucleotides are TGTGCCAGCAGCTTAACTTCGGATTCACCCCTCCACTTT. Translating gives CASSLTSDSPLHF.